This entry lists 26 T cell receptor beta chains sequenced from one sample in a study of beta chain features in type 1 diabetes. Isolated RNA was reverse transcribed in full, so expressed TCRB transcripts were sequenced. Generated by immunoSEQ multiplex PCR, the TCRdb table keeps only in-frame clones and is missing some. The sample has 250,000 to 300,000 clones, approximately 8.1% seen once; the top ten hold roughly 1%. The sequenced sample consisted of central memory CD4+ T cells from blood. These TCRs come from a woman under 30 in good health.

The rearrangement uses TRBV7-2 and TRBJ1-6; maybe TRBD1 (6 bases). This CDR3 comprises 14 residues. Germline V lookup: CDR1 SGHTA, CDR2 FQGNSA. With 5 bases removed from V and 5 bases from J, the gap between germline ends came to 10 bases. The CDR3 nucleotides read TGTGCCAGCAGCGCCTACAGGGATAATTCACCCCTCCACTTT. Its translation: CASSAYRDNSPLHF.

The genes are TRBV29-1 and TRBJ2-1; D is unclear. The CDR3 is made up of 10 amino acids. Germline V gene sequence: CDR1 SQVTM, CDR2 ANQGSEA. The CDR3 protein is CTAQVDEQFF. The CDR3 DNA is TGCACCGCACAAGTTGATGAGCAGTTCTTC.

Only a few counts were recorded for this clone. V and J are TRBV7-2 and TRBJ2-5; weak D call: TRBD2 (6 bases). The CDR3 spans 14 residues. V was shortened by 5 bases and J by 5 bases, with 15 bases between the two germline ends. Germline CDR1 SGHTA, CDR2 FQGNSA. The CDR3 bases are TGTGCCAGCAGCCTAAGGAGGGGTGAGGAGACCCAGTACTTC. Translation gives CASSLRRGEETQYF.

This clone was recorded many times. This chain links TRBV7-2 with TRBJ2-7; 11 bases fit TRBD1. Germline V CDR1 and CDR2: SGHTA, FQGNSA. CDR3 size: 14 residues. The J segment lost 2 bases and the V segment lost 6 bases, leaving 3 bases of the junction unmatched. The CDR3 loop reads CASSRDRGAYEQYF. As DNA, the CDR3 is TGTGCCAGCAGTCGGGACAGGGGGGCCTACGAGCAGTACTTC.

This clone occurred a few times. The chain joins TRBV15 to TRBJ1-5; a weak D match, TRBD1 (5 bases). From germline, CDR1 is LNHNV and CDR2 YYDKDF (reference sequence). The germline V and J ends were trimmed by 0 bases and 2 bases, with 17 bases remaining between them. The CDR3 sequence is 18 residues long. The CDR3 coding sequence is TGTGCCACCAGCAGAGAGCTGCAACCAGGGTCGGGCAATCAGCCCCAGCATTTT. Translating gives CATSRELQPGSGNQPQHF.

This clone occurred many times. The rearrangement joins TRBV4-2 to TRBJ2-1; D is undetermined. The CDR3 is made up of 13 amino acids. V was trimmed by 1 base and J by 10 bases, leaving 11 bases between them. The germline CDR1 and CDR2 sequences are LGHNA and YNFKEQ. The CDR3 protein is CASSQVGSREQFF. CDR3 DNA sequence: TGTGCCAGCAGCCAAGTTGGTTCAAGAGAGCAGTTCTTC.

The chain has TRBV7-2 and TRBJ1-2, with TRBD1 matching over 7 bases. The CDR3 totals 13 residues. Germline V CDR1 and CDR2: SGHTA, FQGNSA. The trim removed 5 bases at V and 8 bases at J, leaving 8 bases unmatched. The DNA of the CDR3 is TGTGCCAGCAGCGCGCAACAGGGGTACGGCTACACCTTC. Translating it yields CASSAQQGYGYTF.

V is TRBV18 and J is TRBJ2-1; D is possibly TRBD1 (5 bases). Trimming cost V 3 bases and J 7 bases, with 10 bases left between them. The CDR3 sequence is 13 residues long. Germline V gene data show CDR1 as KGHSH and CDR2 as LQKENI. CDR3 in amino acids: CASSPQGVNEQFF. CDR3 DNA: TGTGCCAGCTCACCTCAGGGTGTAAATGAGCAGTTCTTC.

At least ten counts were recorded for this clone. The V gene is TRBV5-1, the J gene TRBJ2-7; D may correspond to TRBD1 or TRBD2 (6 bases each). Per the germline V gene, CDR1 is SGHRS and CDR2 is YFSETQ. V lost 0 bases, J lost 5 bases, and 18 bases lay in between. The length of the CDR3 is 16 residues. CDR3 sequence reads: CASSLAPGAFGNEQYF. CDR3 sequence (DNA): TGCGCCAGCAGCTTGGCCCCGGGGGCGTTTGGGAACGAGCAGTACTTC. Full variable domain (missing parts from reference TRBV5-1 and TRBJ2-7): KAGVTQTPRYLIKTRGQQVTLSCSPISGHRSVSWYQQTPGQGLQFLFEYFSETQRNKGNFPGRFSGRQFSNSRSEMNVSTLELGDSALYLCASSLAPGAFGNEQYFGPGTRLTVT.

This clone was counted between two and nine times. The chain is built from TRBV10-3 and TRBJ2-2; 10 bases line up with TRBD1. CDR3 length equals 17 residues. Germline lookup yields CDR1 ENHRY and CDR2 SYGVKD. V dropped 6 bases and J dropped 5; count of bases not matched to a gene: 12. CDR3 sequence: CAIRDPRQGAYTGELFF. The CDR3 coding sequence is TGTGCCATCAGAGACCCTCGACAGGGGGCGTATACCGGGGAGCTGTTTTTT.

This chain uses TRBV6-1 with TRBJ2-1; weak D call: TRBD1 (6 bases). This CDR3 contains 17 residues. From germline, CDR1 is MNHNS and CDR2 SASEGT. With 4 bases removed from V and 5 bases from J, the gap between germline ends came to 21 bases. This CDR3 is CASSAQDRTLLDNEQFF. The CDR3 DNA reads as TGTGCCAGCAGTGCCCAAGACAGGACGCTTTTGGACAATGAGCAGTTCTTC.

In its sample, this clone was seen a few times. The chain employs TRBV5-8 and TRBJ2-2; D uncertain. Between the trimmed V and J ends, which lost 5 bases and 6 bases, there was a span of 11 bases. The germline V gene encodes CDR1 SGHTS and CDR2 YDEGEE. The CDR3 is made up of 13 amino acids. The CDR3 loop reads CASSGPPSGELFF. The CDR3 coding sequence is TGTGCCAGCAGTGGACCCCCCTCCGGGGAGCTGTTTTTT.

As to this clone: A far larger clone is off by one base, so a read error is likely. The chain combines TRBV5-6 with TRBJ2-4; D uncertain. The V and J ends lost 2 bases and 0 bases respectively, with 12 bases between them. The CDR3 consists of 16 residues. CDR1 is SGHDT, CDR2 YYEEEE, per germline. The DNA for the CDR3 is TGTGCCAGCAGCTTTCAGTCCTGTGTAGCCAAAAACATTCAGTACTTC. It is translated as CASSFQSCVAKNIQYF.

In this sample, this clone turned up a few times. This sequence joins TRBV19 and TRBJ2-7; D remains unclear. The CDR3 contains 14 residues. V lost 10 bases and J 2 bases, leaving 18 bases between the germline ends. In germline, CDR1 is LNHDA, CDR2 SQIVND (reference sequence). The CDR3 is CATRPVSSPYEQYF. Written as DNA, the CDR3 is TGTGCCACAAGGCCGGTCTCGAGCCCCTACGAGCAGTACTTC.

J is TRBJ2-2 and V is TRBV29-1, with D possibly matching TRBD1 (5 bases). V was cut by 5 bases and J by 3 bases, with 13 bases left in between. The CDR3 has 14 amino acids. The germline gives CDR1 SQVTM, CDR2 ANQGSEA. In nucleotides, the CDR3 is TGCAGCGTTCGATTGGGGCAGTACACCGGGGAGCTGTTTTTT. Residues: CSVRLGQYTGELFF.

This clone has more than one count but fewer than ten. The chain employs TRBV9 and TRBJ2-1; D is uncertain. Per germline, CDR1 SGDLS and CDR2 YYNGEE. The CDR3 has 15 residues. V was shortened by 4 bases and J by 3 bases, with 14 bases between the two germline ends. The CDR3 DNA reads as TGTGCCAGCAGCCGGACCCCATTGGGCTACAATGAGCAGTTCTTC. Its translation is CASSRTPLGYNEQFF.

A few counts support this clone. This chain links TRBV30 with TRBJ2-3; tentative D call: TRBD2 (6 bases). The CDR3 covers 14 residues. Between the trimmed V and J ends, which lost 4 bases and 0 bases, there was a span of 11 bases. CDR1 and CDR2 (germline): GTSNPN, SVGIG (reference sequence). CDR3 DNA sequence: TGTGCCTGGAACTCGGGGACTAGCACAGATACGCAGTATTTT. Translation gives CAWNSGTSTDTQYF.

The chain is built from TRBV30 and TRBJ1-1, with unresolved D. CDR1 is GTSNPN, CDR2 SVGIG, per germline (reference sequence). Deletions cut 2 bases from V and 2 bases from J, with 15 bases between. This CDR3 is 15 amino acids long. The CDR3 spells CAWSPTGRHNTEAFF. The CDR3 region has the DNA TGTGCCTGGAGTCCAACCGGGAGACATAACACTGAAGCTTTCTTT.

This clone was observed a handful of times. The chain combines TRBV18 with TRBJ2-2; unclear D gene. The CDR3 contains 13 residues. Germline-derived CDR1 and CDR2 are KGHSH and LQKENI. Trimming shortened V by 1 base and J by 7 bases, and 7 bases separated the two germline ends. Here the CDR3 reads CASSPRGGGELFF. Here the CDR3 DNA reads TGTGCCAGCTCACCACGGGGTGGCGGGGAGCTGTTTTTT.

The CDR3, as DNA: TGTGCCAGCTCACCGACAGGGGACGGGACCTATGGCTACACCTTC. Its protein product is CASSPTGDGTYGYTF. J is TRBJ1-2 and V is TRBV18; TRBD1 matches at 8 bases. The CDR3 contains 15 residues. CDR1 is KGHSH, CDR2 LQKENI, per germline. Trimming cost V 3 bases and J 4 bases; bases outside gene matches: 7. The full variable domain, completed using reference TRBV18 and TRBJ1-2, is NAGVMQNPRHLVRRRGQEARLRCSPMKGHSHVYWYRQLPEEGLKFMVYLQKENIIDESGMPKERFSAEFPKEGPSILRIQQVVRGDSAAYFCASSPTGDGTYGYTFGSGTRLTVV.

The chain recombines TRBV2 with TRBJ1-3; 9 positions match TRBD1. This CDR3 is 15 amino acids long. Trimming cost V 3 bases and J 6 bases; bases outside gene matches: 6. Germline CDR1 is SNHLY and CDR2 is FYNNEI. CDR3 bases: TGTGCCAGCAGTGACTGGGGACAGGGAGTAAACACCATATATTTT. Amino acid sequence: CASSDWGQGVNTIYF.

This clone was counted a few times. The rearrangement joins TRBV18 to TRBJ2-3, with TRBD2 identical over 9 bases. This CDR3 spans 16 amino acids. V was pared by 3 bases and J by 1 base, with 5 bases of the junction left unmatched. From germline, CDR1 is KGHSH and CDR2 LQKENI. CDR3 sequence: CASSPRVAGGTDTQYF. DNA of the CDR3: TGTGCCAGCTCACCGCGGGTAGCGGGGGGCACAGATACGCAGTATTTT. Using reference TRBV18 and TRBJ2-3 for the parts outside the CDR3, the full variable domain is NAGVMQNPRHLVRRRGQEARLRCSPMKGHSHVYWYRQLPEEGLKFMVYLQKENIIDESGMPKERFSAEFPKEGPSILRIQQVVRGDSAAYFCASSPRVAGGTDTQYFGPGTRLTVL.

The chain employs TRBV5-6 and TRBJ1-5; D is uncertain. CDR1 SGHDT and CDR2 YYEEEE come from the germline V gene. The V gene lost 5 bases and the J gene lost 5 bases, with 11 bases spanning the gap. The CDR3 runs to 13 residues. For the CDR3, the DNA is TGTGCCAGCAGTCTTCGGCGGGATCAGCCCCAGCATTTT. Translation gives CASSLRRDQPQHF. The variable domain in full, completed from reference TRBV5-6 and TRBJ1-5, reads DAGVTQSPTHLIKTRGQQVTLRCSPKSGHDTVSWYQQALGQGPQFIFQYYEEEERQRGNFPDRFSGHQFPNYSSELNVNALLLGDSALYLCASSLRRDQPQHFGDGTRLSIL.

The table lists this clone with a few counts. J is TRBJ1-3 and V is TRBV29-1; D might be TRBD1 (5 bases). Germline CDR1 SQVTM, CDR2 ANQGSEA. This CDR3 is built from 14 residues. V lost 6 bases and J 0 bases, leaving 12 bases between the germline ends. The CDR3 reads CSVGDRNSGNTIYF. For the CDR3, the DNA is TGCAGCGTCGGAGACAGAAACTCTGGAAACACCATATATTTT. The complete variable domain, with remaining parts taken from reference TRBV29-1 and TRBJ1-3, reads SAVISQKPSRDICQRGTSLTIQCQVDSQVTMMFWYRQQPGQSLTLIATANQGSEATYESGFVIDKFPISRPNLTFSTLTVSNMSPEDSSIYLCSVGDRNSGNTIYFGEGSWLTVV.

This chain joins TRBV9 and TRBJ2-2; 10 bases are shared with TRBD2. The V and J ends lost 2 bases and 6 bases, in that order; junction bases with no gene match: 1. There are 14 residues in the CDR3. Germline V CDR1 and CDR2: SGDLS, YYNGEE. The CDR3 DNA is TGTGCCAGCAGCGTGGGACTAGCGCCCGGGGAGCTGTTTTTT. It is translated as CASSVGLAPGELFF.

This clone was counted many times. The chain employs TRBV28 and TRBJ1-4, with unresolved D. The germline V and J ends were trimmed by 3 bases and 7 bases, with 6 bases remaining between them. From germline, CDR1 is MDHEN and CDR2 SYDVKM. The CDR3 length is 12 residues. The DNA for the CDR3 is TGTGCCAGCAGTTTGTCGTCTGAAAAACTGTTTTTT. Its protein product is CASSLSSEKLFF.